This T cell receptor (beta chain) originates from a study of beta chain features in type 1 diabetes. The wider study: Sorted cell examination encompassed under 130 million cells across all samples. General observations from the study: Naive, central memory and Treg TCRB repertoires seemed to resemble each other more closely in patients than they did in healthy donors. The study found fewer insertions and more deletions at VDJ junctions in type 1 diabetes patients. The study found moderately but significantly shorter TCRB CDR3s in all four CD4+ subsets of Type 1 diabetes patients. Small HLA sub-analyses could not settle whether HLA shapes TCRB rearrangement.

This clone was found a few times. Its antigen is unknown. Every bit of the isolated RNA underwent reverse transcription, so sequencing read expressed TCRB transcripts. Assay: immunoSEQ multiplex PCR; the TCRdb copy retains only in-frame clones and omits some. Among almost 350,000 clones, approximately 9.9% were seen once, and the ten largest hold approximately 1%. This CDR3 spans 14 amino acids. Trimming left V 1 base short and J 5 bases short, with 12 bases between. Germline CDR1 and CDR2: SGHDT and YYEEEE. V and J are TRBV5-6 and TRBJ1-1; D might be TRBD1 (5 bases). The clonotype originates from a man aged 25 to 40 with type 1 diabetes. Sequencing used central memory CD4+ T cells from blood. The CDR3 DNA is TGTGCCAGCAGCTTGTCGTGGGGGTCGACTGAAGCTTTCTTT. Its translation is CASSLSWGSTEAFF.